This T cell receptor beta chain was captured by sequencing in a study of cytotoxic CD8 clonotypes in ibrutinib-treated CLL. As for the study in general: Response samples were taken after a median of about 12 months on treatment, range 6 to 36.

With 3 bases removed from V and 1 base from J, the gap between germline ends came to 12 bases. The CDR3 loop spans 15 amino acids. Looked up from germline, CDR1 is MDHEN and CDR2 is SYDVKM. Measured with immunoSEQ multiplex PCR; TCRdb has only the in-frame clones, and not every one. This table has 60,000 to 70,000 clones, roughly 50% appearing once. The receptor comes from a human donor with chronic lymphocytic leukemia. The specimen comprised PBMCs, sampled after 12 months of ibrutinib treatment. The chain couples TRBV28 to TRBJ1-1; unclear D gene. The CDR3 spells CASSFEGRKNTEAFF. The CDR3 bases are TGTGCCAGCAGTTTCGAGGGCAGAAAGAACACTGAAGCTTTCTTT.